This T cell receptor (beta chain) was recovered during a study of follicular helper T cells after annual influenza vaccination. Study findings and constraints: Only roughly 9-20% of analyzed cells yielded productive TCRB sequences. ICOS-CD38- cTfh most often held earlier Day 7 ICOS+CD38+ clones.

Using immunoSEQ multiplex PCR, the repertoire was profiled, and TCRdb retains in-frame clones only, with some absent. Among 7,300 or so clones listed, approximately 83% were seen once. Time point: 2015-2016 season, 7 days after influenza vaccination. Adults were given seasonal inactivated influenza vaccine, and blood CD4 subsets were sorted before and after vaccination. Cells are cTfh (non-naive CD4+CXCR5+PD-1+), split by ICOS and CD38 into double-positive or double-negative. Germline-derived CDR1 and CDR2 are SGHAT and FQNNGV. Trimming at V came to 8 bases and at J to 5 bases, leaving 6 bases not matched to a gene. CDR3 length: 13 amino acids. To note about this clone: The antigen is unknown.

This specimen consisted of CXCR5+ CD38- circulating T follicular helper cells from blood, obtained 7 days after influenza vaccination. Documented subset: circulating Tfh, non-naive CD4+CXCR5+PD-1+ (ICOS+CD38+ or ICOS-CD38-). This chain joins TRBV11-2 and TRBJ2-7; 10 positions match TRBD2. The origin of this receptor is an adult who received the influenza vaccine. The CDR3 DNA follows: TGTGCCAGCGCACTAGCGGGATTCCACGAGCAGTACTTC. It translates to CASALAGFHEQYF.